This T cell receptor beta chain was retrieved from a study of regulatory T cells in long-lasting Graves disease. Study-level points and caveats: Peripheral blood alone, not thyroid tissue, underwent study. New patients shared fewer public clonotypes (roughly 1,000) than persistent patients did (around 3,000).

Arm-PCR with iRepertoire HTBI primers amplified the CDR3 regions for these TCR beta libraries. MiXCR, run by TCRdb on the multiplex PCR reads, gives a single entry per CDR3 protein. The table shows 350,000 to 500,000 distinct CDR3 sequences, with 13% to 15% occurring only once. The germline V gene has CDR1 SNHLY and CDR2 FYNNEI. V was pared by 4 bases and J by 8 bases, with 11 bases between. There are 13 residues in the CDR3. Time point here: newly diagnosed GD, antithyroid drugs for less than 3 months. The authors made the TCR library using RNA they extracted from PBMCs. At least ten counts were recorded for this clonotype. The antigen is undetermined. This sample also appeared in a second study, on T cells in Graves' hyperthyroidism and ophthalmopathy. That paper states: The hyperthyroidism patients had all been newly diagnosed, and their disease duration was under 2 months. Their ages ranged from 18 to 65 years.

This clonotype was obtained from a woman between 50 and 59 years old with Graves disease. This sample comprised peripheral blood mononuclear cells (PBMCs), obtained at new diagnosis, from a patient treated with antithyroid drugs. This chain uses TRBV2 with TRBJ1-4; a possible D gene is TRBD1 (6 bases). The CDR3 protein is CASSVRQDEKLFF. Here the CDR3 DNA reads TGTGCCAGCAGTGTCCGACAGGACGAAAAACTGTTTTTT.